Sequencing of this T cell receptor (beta chain) was carried out in a study of T cell responses to AZD1222 COVID-19 vaccine. Study-wide results and caveats: Across spike, vaccine-associated CD4 TCRs were found, dominant at 160-218 and 743-854. Seropositive status at baseline applied to only a handful of AZD1222 recipients.

About this clone: Its matching antigen is unknown.

CDR1 is LNHDA, CDR2 SQIVND, per germline (reference sequence). This CDR3 region has 16 residues. Trimming pared 7 bases from V and 7 bases from J, leaving 23 bases between. Clones were read by immunoSEQ multiplex PCR, and TCRdb kept only the in-frame ones, dropping some. Among 65,000 to 75,000 clones listed, around 84% were seen once. The origin of this receptor is an adult in good health. The V and J genes are TRBV19 and TRBJ2-4; D assignment may be TRBD1 or TRBD2 (5 bases each). Sample: peripheral blood, taken on day 0 of AZD1222 vaccination. CDR3 in amino acids: CASTDGGEQLGNIQYF. The CDR3 DNA reads TGTGCCAGTACCGATGGGGGAGAACAGCTCGGTAACATTCAGTACTTC.